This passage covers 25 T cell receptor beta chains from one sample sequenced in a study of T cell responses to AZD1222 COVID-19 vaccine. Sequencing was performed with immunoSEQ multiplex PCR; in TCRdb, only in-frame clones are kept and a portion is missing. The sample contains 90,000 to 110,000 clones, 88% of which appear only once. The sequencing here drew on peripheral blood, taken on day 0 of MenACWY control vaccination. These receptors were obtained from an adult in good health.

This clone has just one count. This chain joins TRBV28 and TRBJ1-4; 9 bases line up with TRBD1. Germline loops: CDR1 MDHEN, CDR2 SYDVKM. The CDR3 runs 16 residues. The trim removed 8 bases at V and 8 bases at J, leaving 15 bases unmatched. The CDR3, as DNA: TGTGCCAGCTTATCCGTTGGGACAGGGCTTAGGGAAAAACTGTTTTTT. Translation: CASLSVGTGLREKLFF.

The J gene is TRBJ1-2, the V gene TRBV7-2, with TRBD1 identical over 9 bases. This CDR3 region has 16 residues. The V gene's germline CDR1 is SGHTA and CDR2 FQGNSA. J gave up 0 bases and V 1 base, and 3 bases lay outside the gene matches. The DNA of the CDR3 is TGTGCCAGCAGCTTAGAAGGGGACAGGGCTAACTATGGCTACACCTTC. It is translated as CASSLEGDRANYGYTF.

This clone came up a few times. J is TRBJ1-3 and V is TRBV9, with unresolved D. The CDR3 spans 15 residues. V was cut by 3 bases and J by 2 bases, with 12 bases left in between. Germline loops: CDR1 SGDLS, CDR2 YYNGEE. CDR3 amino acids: CASSAPGQAGNTIYF. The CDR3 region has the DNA TGTGCCAGCAGCGCCCCGGGTCAAGCTGGAAACACCATATATTTT.

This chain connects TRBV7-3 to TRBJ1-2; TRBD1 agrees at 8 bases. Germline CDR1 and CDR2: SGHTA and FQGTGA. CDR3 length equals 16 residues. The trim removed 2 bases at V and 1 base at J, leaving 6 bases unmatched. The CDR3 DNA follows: TGTGCCAGCAGCTTATCGGGACAGGATATTAACTATGGCTACACCTTC. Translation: CASSLSGQDINYGYTF.

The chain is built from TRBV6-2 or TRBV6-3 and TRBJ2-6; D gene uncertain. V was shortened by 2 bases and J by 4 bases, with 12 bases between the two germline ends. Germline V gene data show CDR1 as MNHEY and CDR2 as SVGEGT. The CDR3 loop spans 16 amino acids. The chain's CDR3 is CASSYASPGGANVLTF. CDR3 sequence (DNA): TGTGCCAGCAGTTACGCCAGCCCCGGGGGGGCCAACGTCCTGACTTTC.

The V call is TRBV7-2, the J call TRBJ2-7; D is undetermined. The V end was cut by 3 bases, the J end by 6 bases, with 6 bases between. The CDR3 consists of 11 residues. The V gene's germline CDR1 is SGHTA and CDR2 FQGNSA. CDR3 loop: CASSFLGEQYF. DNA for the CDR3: TGTGCCAGCAGCTTCCTAGGCGAGCAGTACTTC.

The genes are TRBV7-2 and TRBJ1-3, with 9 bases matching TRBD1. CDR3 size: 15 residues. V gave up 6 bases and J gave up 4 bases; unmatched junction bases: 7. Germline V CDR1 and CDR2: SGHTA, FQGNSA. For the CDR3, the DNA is TGTGCCAGCAGGTCACAGGGGGCGCTCGGAAACACCATATATTTT. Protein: CASRSQGALGNTIYF.

CDR3 residues: CASSLYSPGTGGTDTQYF. The CDR3 DNA sequence: TGTGCCAGCTCACTATATTCTCCCGGGACAGGGGGAACAGATACGCAGTATTTT. The chain has TRBV18 and TRBJ2-3; 11 positions agree with TRBD1. This CDR3 spans 18 amino acids. With V trimmed by 4 bases and J by 3 bases, 12 bases remained unmatched. The germline V gene encodes CDR1 KGHSH and CDR2 LQKENI.

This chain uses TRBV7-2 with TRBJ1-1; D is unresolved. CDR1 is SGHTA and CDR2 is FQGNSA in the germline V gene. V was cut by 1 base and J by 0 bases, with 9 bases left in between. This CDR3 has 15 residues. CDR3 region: CASSLGGPMNTEAFF. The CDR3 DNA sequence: TGTGCCAGCAGCTTAGGTGGGCCGATGAACACTGAAGCTTTCTTT. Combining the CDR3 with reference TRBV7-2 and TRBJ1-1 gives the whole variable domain GAGVSQSPSNKVTEKGKDVELRCDPISGHTALYWYRQSLGQGLEFLIYFQGNSAPDKSGLPSDRFSAERTGGSVSTLTIQRTQQEDSAVYLCASSLGGPMNTEAFFGQGTRLTVV.

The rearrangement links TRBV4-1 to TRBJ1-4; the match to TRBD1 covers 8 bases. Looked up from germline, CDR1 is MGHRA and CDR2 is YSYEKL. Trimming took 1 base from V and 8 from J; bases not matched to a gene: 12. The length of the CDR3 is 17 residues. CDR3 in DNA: TGCGCCAGCAGCCAAGCCGCTCAACAGGGGGGGCGGGAAAAACTGTTTTTT. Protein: CASSQAAQQGGREKLFF.

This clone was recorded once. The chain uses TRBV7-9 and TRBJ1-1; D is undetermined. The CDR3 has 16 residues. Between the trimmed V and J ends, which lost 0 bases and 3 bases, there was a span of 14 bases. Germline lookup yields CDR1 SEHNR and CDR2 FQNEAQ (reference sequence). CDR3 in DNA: TGTGCCAGCAGCTTAGCGGTGCCCTGGGGTTACACTGAAGCTTTCTTT. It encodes CASSLAVPWGYTEAFF.

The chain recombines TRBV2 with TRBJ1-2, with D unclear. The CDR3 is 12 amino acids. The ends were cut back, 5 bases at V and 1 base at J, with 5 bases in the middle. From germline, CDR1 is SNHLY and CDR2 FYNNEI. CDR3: CASSNSNYGYTF. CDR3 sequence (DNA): TGTGCCAGCAGTAACAGTAACTATGGCTACACCTTC.

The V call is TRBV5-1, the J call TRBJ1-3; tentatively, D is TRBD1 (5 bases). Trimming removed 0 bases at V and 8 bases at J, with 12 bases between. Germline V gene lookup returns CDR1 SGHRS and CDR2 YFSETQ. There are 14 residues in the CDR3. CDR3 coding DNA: TGCGCCAGCAGCTTGGGGCAGGGCTGGGACACCATATATTTT. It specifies CASSLGQGWDTIYF.

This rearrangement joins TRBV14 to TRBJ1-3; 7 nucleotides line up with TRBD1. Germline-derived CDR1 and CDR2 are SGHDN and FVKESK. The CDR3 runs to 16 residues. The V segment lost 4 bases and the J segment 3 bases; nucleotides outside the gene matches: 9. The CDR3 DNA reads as TGTGCCAGCAGCCCGCCCGGGACAGTGGTTGGAAACACCATATATTTT. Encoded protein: CASSPPGTVVGNTIYF.

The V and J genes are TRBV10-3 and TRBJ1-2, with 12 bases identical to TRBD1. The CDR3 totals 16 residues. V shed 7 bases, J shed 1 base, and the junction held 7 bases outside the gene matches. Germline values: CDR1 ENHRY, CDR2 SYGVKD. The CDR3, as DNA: TGTGCCATCAACTCGGGACAGGGGGCCGTTAACTATGGCTACACCTTC. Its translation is CAINSGQGAVNYGYTF.

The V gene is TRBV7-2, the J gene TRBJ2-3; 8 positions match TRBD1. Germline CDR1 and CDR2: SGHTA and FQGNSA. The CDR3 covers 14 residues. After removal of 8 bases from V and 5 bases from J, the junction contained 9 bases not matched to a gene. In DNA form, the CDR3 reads TGTGCCAGCTCTCAGGACAGGGTATTAGATACGCAGTATTTT. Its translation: CASSQDRVLDTQYF.

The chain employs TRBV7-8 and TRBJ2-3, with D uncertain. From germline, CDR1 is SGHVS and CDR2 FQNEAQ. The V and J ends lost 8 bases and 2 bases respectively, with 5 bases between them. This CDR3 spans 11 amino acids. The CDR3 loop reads CASVDTDTQYF. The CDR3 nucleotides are TGTGCCAGCGTGGACACAGATACGCAGTATTTT.

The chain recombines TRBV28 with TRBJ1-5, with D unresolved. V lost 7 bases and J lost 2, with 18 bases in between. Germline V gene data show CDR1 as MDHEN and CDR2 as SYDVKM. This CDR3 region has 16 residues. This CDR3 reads CASNLRVSNGNQPQHF. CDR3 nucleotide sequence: TGTGCCAGCAACCTAAGAGTGAGTAACGGCAATCAGCCCCAGCATTTT.

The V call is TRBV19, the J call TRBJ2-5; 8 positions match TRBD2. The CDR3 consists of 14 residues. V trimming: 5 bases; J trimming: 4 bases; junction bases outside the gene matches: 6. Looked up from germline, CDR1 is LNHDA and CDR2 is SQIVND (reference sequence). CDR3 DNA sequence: TGTGCCAGTAGTGCCCGCGGGGGGAGAGAGACCCAGTACTTC. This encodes CASSARGGRETQYF.

CDR3 amino acids: CASSLLQGEQFF. The CDR3 nucleotides read TGTGCCAGCAGCCTTCTACAAGGTGAGCAGTTCTTC. The chain employs TRBV5-5 and TRBJ2-1; D uncertain. Trimming left V 4 bases short and J 9 bases short, with 11 bases between. The CDR3 totals 12 residues. Germline values: CDR1 SGHKS, CDR2 YYEKEE (reference sequence).

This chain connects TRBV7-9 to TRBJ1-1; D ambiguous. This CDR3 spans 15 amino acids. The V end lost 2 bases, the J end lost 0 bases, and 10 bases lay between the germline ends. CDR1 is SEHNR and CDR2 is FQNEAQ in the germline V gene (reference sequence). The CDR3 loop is CASSLFGILNTEAFF. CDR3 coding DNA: TGTGCCAGCAGCTTATTCGGTATCCTGAACACTGAAGCTTTCTTT.

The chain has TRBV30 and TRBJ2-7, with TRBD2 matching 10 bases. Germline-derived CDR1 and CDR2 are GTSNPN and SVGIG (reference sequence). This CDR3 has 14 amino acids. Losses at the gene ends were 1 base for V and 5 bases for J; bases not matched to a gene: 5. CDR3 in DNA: TGTGCCTGGAGTGGGAGCGGGAGGGCCCACGAGCAGTACTTC. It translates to CAWSGSGRAHEQYF.

The CDR3 DNA sequence: TGTGCCAGCAGCTTACGCGACAGAAACACTGAAGCTTTCTTT. Its translation is CASSLRDRNTEAFF. V gene TRBV7-8 combines with J gene TRBJ1-1, with a possible D match to TRBD1 (5 bases). V was trimmed by 2 bases and J by 2 bases, leaving 9 bases between them. Per germline, CDR1 SGHVS and CDR2 FQNEAQ. The CDR3 covers 14 residues.

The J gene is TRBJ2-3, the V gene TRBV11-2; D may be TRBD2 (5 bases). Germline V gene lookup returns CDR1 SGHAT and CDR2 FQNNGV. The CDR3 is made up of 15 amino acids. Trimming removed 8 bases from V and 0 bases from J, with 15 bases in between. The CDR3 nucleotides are TGTGCCAGCCGGAGGTCTGCAGGTAGCACAGATACGCAGTATTTT. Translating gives CASRRSAGSTDTQYF.

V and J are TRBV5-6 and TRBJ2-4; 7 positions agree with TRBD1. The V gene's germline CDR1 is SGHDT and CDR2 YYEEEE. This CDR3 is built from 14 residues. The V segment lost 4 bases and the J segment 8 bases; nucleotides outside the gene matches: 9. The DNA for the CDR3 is TGTGCCAGCAGCGGGCGACAGGGTGGAGACATTCAGTACTTC. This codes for CASSGRQGGDIQYF.